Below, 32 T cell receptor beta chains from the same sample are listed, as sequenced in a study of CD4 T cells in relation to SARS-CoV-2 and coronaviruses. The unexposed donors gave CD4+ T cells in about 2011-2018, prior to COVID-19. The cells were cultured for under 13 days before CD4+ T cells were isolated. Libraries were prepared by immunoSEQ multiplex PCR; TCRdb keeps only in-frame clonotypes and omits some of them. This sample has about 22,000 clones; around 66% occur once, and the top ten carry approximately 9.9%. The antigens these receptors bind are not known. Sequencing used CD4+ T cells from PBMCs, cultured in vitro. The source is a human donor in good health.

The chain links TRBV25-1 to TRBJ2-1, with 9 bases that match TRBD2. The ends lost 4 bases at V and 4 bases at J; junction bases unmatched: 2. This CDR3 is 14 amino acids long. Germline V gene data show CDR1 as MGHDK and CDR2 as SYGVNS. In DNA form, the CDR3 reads TGTGCCAGCAGTGGTCTAGCGGGGTACAATGAGCAGTTCTTC. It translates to CASSGLAGYNEQFF.

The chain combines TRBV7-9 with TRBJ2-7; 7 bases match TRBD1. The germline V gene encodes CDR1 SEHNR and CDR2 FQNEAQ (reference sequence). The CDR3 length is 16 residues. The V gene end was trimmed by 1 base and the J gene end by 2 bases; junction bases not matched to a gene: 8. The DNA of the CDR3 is TGTGCCAGCAGCTTAGGCTTGACAGGGTTAGCCTACGAGCAGTACTTC. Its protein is CASSLGLTGLAYEQYF.

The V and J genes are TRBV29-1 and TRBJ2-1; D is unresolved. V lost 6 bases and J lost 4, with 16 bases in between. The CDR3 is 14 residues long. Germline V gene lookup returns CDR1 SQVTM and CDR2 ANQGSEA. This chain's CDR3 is CSVAQFSTYNEQFF. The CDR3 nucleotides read TGCAGCGTGGCACAGTTTTCTACATACAATGAGCAGTTCTTC.

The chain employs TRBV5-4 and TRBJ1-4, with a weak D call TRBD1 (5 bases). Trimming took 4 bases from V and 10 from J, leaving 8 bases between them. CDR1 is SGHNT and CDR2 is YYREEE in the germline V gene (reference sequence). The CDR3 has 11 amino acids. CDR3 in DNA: TGTGCCAGCAGCGGGGGAGGAAAACTGTTTTTT. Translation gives CASSGGGKLFF.

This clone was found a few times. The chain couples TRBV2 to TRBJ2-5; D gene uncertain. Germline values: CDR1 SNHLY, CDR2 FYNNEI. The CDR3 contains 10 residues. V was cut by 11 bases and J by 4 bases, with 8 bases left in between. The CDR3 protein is CAGFRETQYF. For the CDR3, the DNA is TGTGCCGGCTTTCGAGAGACCCAGTACTTC.

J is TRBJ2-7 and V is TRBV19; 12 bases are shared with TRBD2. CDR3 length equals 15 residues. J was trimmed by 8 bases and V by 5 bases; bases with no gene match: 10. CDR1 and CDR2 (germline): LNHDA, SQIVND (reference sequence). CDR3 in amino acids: CASSPQRLAGAQQYF. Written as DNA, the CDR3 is TGTGCCAGTAGTCCCCAGAGACTAGCGGGAGCCCAGCAGTACTTC.

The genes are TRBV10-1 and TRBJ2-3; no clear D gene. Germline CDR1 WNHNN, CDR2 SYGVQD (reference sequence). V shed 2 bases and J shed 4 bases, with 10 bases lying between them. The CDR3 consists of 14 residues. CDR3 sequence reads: CASSETRIPDTQYF. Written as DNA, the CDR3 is TGCGCCAGCAGTGAGACCCGGATCCCAGATACGCAGTATTTT.

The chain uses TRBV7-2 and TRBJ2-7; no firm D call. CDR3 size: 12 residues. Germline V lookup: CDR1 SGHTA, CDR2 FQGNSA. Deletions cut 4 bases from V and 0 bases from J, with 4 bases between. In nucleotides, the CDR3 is TGTGCCAGCAGCTCCCTCTCCTACGAGCAGTACTTC. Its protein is CASSSLSYEQYF.

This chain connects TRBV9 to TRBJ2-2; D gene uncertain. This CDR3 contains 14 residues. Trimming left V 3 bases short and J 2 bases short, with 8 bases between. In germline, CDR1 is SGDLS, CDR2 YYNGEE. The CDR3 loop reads CASSETDNTGELFF. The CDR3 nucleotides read TGTGCCAGCAGCGAAACAGACAACACCGGGGAGCTGTTTTTT.

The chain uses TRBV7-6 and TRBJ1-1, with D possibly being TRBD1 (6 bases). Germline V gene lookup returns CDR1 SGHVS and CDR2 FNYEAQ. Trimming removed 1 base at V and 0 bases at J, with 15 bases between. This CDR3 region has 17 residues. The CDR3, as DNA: TGTGCCAGCAGCTTAGGTGCGGGGGCAGGTATGAACACTGAAGCTTTCTTT. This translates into CASSLGAGAGMNTEAFF.

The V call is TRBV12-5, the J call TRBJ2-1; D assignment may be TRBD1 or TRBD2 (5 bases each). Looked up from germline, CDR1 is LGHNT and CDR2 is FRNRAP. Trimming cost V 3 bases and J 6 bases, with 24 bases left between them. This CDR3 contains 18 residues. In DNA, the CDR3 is TGTGCTAGTGGTTTAGGGGTTGGAGGACCCCTTCTAGCCAATGAGCAGTTCTTC. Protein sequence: CASGLGVGGPLLANEQFF.

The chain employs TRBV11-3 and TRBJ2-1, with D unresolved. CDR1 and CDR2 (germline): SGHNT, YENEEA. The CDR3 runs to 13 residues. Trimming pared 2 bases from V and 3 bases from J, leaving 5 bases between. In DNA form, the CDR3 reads TGTGCCAGCAGCTTAAACGGCTACAATGAGCAGTTCTTC. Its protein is CASSLNGYNEQFF. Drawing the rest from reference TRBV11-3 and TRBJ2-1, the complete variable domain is EAGVVQSPRYKIIEKKQPVAFWCNPISGHNTLYWYLQNLGQGPELLIRYENEEAVDDSQLPKDRFSAERLKGVDSTLKIQPAELGDSAVYLCASSLNGYNEQFFGPGTRLTVL.

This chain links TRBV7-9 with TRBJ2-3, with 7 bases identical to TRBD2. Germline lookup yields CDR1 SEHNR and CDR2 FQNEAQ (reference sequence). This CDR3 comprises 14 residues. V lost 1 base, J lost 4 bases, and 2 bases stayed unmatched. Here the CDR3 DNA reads TGTGCCAGCAGCTTAGGACTAGCTTCAGATACGCAGTATTTT. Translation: CASSLGLASDTQYF. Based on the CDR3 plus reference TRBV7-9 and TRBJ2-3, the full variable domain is DTGVSQNPRHKITKRGQNVTFRCDPISEHNRLYWYRQTLGQGPEFLTYFQNEAQLEKSRLLSDRFSAERPKGSFSTLEIQRTEQGDSAMYLCASSLGLASDTQYFGPGTRLTVL.

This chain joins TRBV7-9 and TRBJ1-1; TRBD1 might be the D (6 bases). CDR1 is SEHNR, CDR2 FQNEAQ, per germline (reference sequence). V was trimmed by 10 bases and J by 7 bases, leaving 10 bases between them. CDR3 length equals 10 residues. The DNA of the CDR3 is TGTGCCATTGGGGGCATTGAAGCTTTCTTT. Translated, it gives CAIGGIEAFF.

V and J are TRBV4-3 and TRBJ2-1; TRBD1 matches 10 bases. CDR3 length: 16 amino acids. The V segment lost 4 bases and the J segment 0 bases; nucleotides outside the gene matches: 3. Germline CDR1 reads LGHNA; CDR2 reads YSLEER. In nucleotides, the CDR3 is TGCGCCAGCAGCCCATGGACAGGGGGCTCCTACAATGAGCAGTTCTTC. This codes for CASSPWTGGSYNEQFF.

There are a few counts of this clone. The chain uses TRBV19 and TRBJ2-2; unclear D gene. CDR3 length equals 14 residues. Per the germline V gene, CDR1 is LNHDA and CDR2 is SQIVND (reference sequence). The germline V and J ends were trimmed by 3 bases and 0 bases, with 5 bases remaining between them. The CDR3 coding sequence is TGTGCCAGTAGTATTAGTCCGAACACCGGGGAGCTGTTTTTT. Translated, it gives CASSISPNTGELFF.

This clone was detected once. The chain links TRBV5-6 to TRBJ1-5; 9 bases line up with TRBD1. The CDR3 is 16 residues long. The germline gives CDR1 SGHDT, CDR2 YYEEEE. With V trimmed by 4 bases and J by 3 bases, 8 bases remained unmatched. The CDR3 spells CASSLGTGKPNQPQHF. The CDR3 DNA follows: TGTGCCAGCAGCCTCGGGACAGGGAAGCCCAATCAGCCCCAGCATTTT.

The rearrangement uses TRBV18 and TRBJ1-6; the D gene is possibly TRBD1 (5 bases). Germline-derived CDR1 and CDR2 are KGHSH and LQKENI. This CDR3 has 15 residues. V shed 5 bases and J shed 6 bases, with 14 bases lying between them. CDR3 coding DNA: TGTGCCAGCTCAGGAGGGGCCCTAGGTAATTCACCCCTCCACTTT. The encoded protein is CASSGGALGNSPLHF.

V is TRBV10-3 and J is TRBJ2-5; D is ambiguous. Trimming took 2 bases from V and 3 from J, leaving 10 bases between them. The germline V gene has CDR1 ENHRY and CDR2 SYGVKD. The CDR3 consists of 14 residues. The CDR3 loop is CAISELTEKETQYF. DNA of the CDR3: TGTGCCATCAGTGAGCTCACGGAGAAAGAGACCCAGTACTTC.

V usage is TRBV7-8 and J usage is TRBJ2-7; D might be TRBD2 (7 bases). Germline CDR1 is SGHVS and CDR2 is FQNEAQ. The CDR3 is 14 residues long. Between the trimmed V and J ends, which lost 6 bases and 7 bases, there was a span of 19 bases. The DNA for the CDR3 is TGTGCCAGCAGATTTAGGGAGGAGGGGGGGGAGCAGTACTTC. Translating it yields CASRFREEGGEQYF.

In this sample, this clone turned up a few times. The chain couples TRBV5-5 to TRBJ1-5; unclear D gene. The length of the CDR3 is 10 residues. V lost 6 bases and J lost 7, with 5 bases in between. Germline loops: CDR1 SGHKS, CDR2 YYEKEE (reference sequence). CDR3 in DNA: TGTGCCAGCAACGAACAGCCCCAGCATTTT. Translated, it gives CASNEQPQHF.

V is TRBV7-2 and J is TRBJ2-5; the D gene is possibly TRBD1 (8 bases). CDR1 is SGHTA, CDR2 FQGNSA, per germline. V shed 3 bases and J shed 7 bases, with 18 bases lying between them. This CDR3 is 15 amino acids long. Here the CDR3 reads CASSLGHTGGATQYF. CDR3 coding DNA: TGTGCCAGCAGCTTGGGGCATACAGGGGGGGCGACCCAGTACTTC.

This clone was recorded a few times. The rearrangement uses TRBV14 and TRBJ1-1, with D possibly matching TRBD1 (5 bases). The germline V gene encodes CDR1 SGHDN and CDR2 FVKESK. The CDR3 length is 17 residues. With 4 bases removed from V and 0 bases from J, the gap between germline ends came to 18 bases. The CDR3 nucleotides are TGTGCCAGCAGCCCACCGGGGGGGGTCTACATGAACACTGAAGCTTTCTTT. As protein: CASSPPGGVYMNTEAFF.

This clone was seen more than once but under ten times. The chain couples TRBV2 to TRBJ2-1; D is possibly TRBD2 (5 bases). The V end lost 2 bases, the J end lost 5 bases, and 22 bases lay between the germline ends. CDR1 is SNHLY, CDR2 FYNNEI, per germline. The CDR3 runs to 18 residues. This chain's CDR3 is CASSELTNLRTSDNEQFF. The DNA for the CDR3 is TGTGCCAGCAGTGAATTAACGAACCTGCGGACTTCCGACAATGAGCAGTTCTTC.

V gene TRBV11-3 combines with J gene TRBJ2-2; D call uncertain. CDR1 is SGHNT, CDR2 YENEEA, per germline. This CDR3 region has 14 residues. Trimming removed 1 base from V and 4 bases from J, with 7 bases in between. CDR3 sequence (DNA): TGTGCCAGCAGCTTAGTGGGCAGCACCGGGGAGCTGTTTTTT. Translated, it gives CASSLVGSTGELFF. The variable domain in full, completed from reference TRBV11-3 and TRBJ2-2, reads EAGVVQSPRYKIIEKKQPVAFWCNPISGHNTLYWYLQNLGQGPELLIRYENEEAVDDSQLPKDRFSAERLKGVDSTLKIQPAELGDSAVYLCASSLVGSTGELFFGEGSRLTVL.

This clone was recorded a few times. CDR3 residues: CASSLGTGQHNQPQHF. DNA of the CDR3: TGTGCCAGCAGCTTAGGAACCGGACAGCACAATCAGCCCCAGCATTTT. J is TRBJ1-5 and V is TRBV7-9; D is perhaps TRBD1 (6 bases). The ends were cut back, 1 base at V and 3 bases at J, with 13 bases in the middle. The CDR3 totals 16 residues. In germline, CDR1 is SEHNR, CDR2 FQNEAQ (reference sequence).

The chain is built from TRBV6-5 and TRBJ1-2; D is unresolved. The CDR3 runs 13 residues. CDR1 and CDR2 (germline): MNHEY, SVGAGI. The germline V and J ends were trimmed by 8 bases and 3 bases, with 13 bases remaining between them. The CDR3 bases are TGTGCCAGCGGGCGGGGTTACGACTATGGCTACACCTTC. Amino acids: CASGRGYDYGYTF.

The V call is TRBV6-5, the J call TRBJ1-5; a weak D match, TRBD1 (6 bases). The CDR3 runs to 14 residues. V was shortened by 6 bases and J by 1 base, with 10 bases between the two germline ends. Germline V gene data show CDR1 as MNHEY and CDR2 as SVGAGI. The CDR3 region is CASSSGESNQPQHF. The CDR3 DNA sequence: TGTGCCAGCAGCTCAGGGGAAAGCAATCAGCCCCAGCATTTT.

CDR3 nucleotide sequence: TGTGCCATCCGTTGGTCCAATGAGCAGTTCTTC. Translating it yields CAIRWSNEQFF. The chain has TRBV6-5 and TRBJ2-1; D remains unclear. CDR1 is MNHEY and CDR2 is SVGAGI in the germline V gene. The CDR3 has 11 amino acids. Between the trimmed V and J ends, which lost 10 bases and 6 bases, there was a span of 10 bases.

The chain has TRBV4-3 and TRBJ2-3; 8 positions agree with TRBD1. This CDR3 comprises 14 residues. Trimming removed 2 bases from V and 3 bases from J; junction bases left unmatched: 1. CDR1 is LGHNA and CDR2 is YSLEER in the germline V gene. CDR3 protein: CASSQQGATDTQYF. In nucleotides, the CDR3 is TGCGCCAGCAGCCAACAGGGGGCGACAGATACGCAGTATTTT.

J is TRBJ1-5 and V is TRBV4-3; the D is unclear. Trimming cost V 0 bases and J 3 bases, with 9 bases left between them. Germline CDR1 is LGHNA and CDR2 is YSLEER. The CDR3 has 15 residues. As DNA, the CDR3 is TGCGCCAGCAGCCAAGAGGCGGGGTTCAATCAGCCCCAGCATTTT. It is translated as CASSQEAGFNQPQHF.

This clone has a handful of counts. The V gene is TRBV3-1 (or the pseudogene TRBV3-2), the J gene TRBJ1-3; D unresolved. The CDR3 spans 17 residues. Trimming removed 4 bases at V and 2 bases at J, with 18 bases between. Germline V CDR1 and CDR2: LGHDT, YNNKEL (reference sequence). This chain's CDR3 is CASSPVLVYQPGNTIYF. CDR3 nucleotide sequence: TGTGCCAGCAGCCCCGTTCTAGTGTATCAACCTGGAAACACCATATATTTT.